The sequence of this TCR beta chain was determined in a study of identical twins. A few counts support this clonotype. Template switching added a universal primer site; cDNA carried unique molecular identifiers. TCRdb redid the calling of the 5' RACE reads with MiXCR, one entry per CDR3 protein. There are about 720,000 distinct CDR3 sequences in the sample; roughly 18% occur only once, and under 15% lies in the top ten. The CDR3 loop spans 12 amino acids. CDR1 DFQATT and CDR2 SNEGSKA come from the germline V gene (reference sequence). This sample was also put to use in a study of T cells expressing NK-cell markers. According to that study: Investigators obtained TCR beta repertoires from sorted CD3+CD56+NKG2C+, CD3+CD56+NKG2C- and CD3+CD56-NKG2C+ T cells.

The chain recombines TRBV20-1 with TRBJ1-4; unclear D gene. Sequencing was carried out using PBMCs. This TCR derives from a woman aged 18-29 years in good health. CDR3 sequence: CRPGHLREKLFF. CDR3 in DNA: TGCAGGCCGGGTCACCTAAGAGAAAAACTGTTTTTT.